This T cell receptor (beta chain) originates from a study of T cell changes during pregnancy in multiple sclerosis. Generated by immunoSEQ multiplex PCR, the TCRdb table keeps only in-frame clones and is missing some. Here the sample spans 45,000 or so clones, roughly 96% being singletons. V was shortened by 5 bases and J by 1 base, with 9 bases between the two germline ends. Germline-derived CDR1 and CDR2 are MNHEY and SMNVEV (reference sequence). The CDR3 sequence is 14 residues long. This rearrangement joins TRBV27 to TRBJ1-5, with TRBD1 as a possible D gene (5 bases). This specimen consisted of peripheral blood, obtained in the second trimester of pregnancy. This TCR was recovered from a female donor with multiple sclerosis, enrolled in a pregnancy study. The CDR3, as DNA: TGTGCCAGCAGTCCCCGACAGAGCAATCAGCCCCAGCATTTT. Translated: CASSPRQSNQPQHF.